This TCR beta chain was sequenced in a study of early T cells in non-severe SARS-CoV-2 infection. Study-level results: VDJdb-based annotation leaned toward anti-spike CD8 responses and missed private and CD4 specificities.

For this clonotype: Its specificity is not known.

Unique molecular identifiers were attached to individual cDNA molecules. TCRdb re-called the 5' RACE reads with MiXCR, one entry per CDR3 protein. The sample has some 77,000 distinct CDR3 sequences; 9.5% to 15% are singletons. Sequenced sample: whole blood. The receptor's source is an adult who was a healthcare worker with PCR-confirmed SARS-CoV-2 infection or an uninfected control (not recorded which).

The CDR3 coding sequence is TGCAGTGCTAGGTCCGCCTGGAGCTCCTACAATGAGCAGTTCTTC. This codes for CSARSAWSSYNEQFF. The genes are TRBV20-1 and TRBJ2-1; no clear D. The germline V gene encodes CDR1 DFQATT and CDR2 SNEGSKA (reference sequence). V was clipped by 3 bases and J by 0 bases, with 12 bases between them. This CDR3 comprises 15 residues.